This TCR beta chain was documented in a study of OX40 agonist ivuxolimab in advanced cancers. Study overall: Every 2 weeks, patients received ivuxolimab intravenously, dosed at 0.01 to 10 mg/kg. Under the entry rules, prior anti-PD-1, anti-PD-L1 or anti-CTLA-4 therapy was allowed, and approximately 40% had some.

As concerns this clone: What it binds is not known. Additional DNA sequences in this sample encode the identical CDR3.

Study-level findings and limits: Both CD4+ and CD8+ T cell populations in blood had undergone clonal expansion by week 6 at 0.1 to 3.0 mg/kg.

V was pared by 5 bases and J by 4 bases, with 17 bases between. The CDR3 sequence is 15 residues long. Per germline, CDR1 MNHEY and CDR2 SVGAGI. The repertoire was sequenced with immunoSEQ multiplex PCR; TCRdb's copy has only in-frame clones and lacks some. In the table there are 45,000 to 55,000 clones, over 75% of which are singletons. Peripheral blood came from all dose cohorts at three timepoints. The sequencing here drew on CD4+ or CD8+ T cells sorted from blood, taken in a trial of the OX40 agonist ivuxolimab. The rearrangement joins TRBV6-5 to TRBJ1-1, with D maybe TRBD1 (5 bases). The clonotype comes from an adult with an advanced solid tumor such as melanoma, head and neck, liver or kidney cancer. The CDR3: CASSPIGTASTEAFF. The DNA for the CDR3 is TGTGCCAGCAGTCCCATAGGGACCGCGAGCACTGAAGCTTTCTTT.